This TCR beta chain was identified during a study of T-cell memory formation after mild COVID-19. The CDR3 length is 20 residues. V lost 2 bases, J lost 0 bases, and 8 bases stayed unmatched. The germline CDR1 and CDR2 sequences are KGHDR and SFDVKD. TCRdb used MiXCR to reprocess the 5' RACE reads, holding one entry per CDR3 protein. The sample yields roughly 350,000 distinct CDR3 sequences, 20% to 25% seen once. V usage is TRBV24-1 and J usage is TRBJ2-1; TRBD2 matches 14 bases. This clonotype originated in an adult woman who had mild COVID-19 (a few samples of this study predate the infection). Cell type and time point are not known. The sample taken for sequencing was PBMCs or a T cell subset sorted from them (not recorded which). Here the CDR3 DNA reads TGTGCCACCAGTGATTCTTCGGGACTAGCGGGGGTGAGCTCCTACAATGAGCAGTTCTTC. Protein sequence: CATSDSSGLAGVSSYNEQFF.